This T cell receptor (beta chain) originates from a study of molecular identifiers for immune sequencing clone quantification. Each CDR3 protein gets one entry after TCRdb re-called the PCR reads with MiXCR. The data hold some 590,000 distinct CDR3 sequences, with approximately 24% observed a single time. CDR1 is SGDLS and CDR2 is YYNGEE in the germline V gene. The CDR3 is 14 amino acids. Worth noting for this clonotype: The germline gene is not matched at one end of the junction; a read error may be the cause.

This sequence joins TRBV9 and TRBJ2-2; maybe TRBD2 (5 bases). The specimen was naive CD8+ T cells from blood, with Jurkat cell RNA spiked in. Regarding subset: FACS-sorted CD8+CD4-CCR7+CD45RA+ naive T cells. The TCR sequence derives from a human donor in good health. Some libraries in this study had Jurkat cell RNA spiked in. CDR3 in DNA: TGTGCCAGCAGCCCCATCCCCCCGGCCGGGGAGCCGTTTTTT. Its protein product is CASSPIPPAGEPFF.